Described below is a single T cell receptor (beta chain) sequence and its context. The data stem from a study of CD8 T cells in Susac syndrome. Random hexamers served to reverse transcribe roughly 0.45 to 1 ug RNA. Amplification of TCR beta CDR3 spanned 54 Vbeta and 13 Jbeta via immunoSEQ multiplex PCR. TCRdb reprocessed the immunoSEQ multiplex PCR reads with MiXCR, giving one entry per CDR3 protein. Of about 150,000 distinct CDR3 sequences listed, roughly 94% are singletons. This CDR3 spans 13 amino acids. Per germline, CDR1 DFQATT and CDR2 SNEGSKA (reference sequence). V gave up 6 bases and J gave up 2 bases, with 13 bases separating them. TCR beta sequencing covered blood CD8+ and CD4+ T cells.

The TCR originated in a human donor in good health. The gene calls are TRBV20-1 and TRBJ2-5, with TRBD1 as a possible D gene (6 bases). Specimen: CD4+ T cells from PBMCs. The CDR3 here is CSARDIPQETQYF. The CDR3 DNA reads as TGCAGTGCAAGGGACATCCCACAAGAGACCCAGTACTTC.